Detailed here is one TCR beta chain. Its antigen is still unknown. It has no much larger one-base neighbor in the sample; base qualities were not kept. Separate from the roughly 700-subject first cohort, the validation cohort of over 90 subjects was the group to which the donors belonged. The method behind the library was the immunoSEQ multiplex PCR assay. In the paper's pipeline: A statistical classification framework was developed to diagnose cytomegalovirus status using the catalog of TCR beta chain sequences. TCRdb holds this immuneACCESS table with in-frame rearrangements only. Some clones are missing; in checked studies, unresolved V genes explain under half, and the rest has no known cause. The DNA gave D and trimming, while V, J and clone size come from that table. For this sample there are 90,000 to 150,000 clones; over 75% appear just once. In total, the top ten clones hold about 6% of the sample.

V was cut back by 4 bases and J by 7 bases, leaving a gap of 9 bases between them. CDR1 SGHRS and CDR2 YFSETQ are derived from the germline V gene. The CDR3 goes from the cysteine to the phenylalanine over 12 residues. Only the CDR3 DNA is retained, 36 bases long and in frame from the first base. This sample stems from a study of cytomegalovirus exposure and HLA in healthy donors (dated by TCRdb to about 2017). Study-level background: The 666 repertoires of the first cohort and the roughly 120 validation repertoires were produced on the same platform, according to a later analysis. The study aimed to test whether signatures of past pathogen exposure could be identified by cataloging public T cell receptors. Along with the roughly 610-subject first cohort, a separate validation cohort of roughly 110 different subjects was used. High-throughput TCR immunosequencing, statistical association of individual TCRs with disease status, and machine learning were combined to predict cytomegalovirus infection status. The study at large found these results: Of the cluster scores, around 95% were above 0 in a later analysis, which found that TCRs clustered in the first cohort also tended to co-occur in the 95 to 150 validation repertoires. In vitro tests confirmed that a few of the cytomegalovirus-associated TCR beta chains recognize cytomegalovirus antigens. Most TCR sequences were seen in very few donors, while some public TCRs were found in many individuals. A later analysis had no HLA typing for the validation cohort, so co-occurrence there was scored across all 130 or so repertoires. The authors suggested that the approach could potentially be generalized to other disease states and immunological phenotypes. A total of fewer than 200 TCR beta chains were listed by the study as associated with cytomegalovirus. Cytomegalovirus status was reported to be diagnosed by the classifier with high specificity and sensitivity in both the original and validation cohorts.

The receptor comes from a woman aged 18 to 35 in good health and CMV-seropositive. Sequences were obtained from PBMCs. The V and J genes are TRBV5-1 and TRBJ2-1; TRBD2 might be the D gene, on 6 matching bases. This receptor carries the CDR3 CASSGDWNEQFF. The nucleotide sequence reads as follows: TGCGCCAGCAGCGGGGACTGGAATGAGCAGTTCTTC.